The next 10 T cell receptor beta chains were all read from a single sample in a study of blood T cell repertoires in COVID-19. Data came from immunoSEQ multiplex PCR; TCRdb stores just in-frame clones and leaves some out. In the table there are roughly 120,000 clones, 88% of which are singletons. Sequenced: peripheral blood. The receptors come from a woman in her forties or fifties with acute or convalescent COVID-19.

This chain connects TRBV7-2 to TRBJ2-7, with D hard to call. Trimming shortened V by 5 bases and J by 2 bases, and 4 bases separated the two germline ends. The germline gives CDR1 SGHTA, CDR2 FQGNSA. The CDR3 runs to 11 residues. CDR3 in DNA: TGTGCCAGCAGCCGTGCCTACGAGCAGTACTTC. Amino acids: CASSRAYEQYF.

V gene TRBV7-9 combines with J gene TRBJ1-2; no clear D gene. The CDR3 sequence is 15 residues long. Trimming pared 1 base from V and 0 bases from J, leaving 9 bases between. The germline CDR1 and CDR2 sequences are SEHNR and FQNEAQ (reference sequence). The CDR3: CASSLDTIANYGYTF. The CDR3 region has the DNA TGTGCCAGCAGCTTAGATACTATAGCTAACTATGGCTACACCTTC.

This clone was recorded only once. This chain links TRBV29-1 with TRBJ2-1, with TRBD2 identical over 9 bases. CDR3 length: 16 residues. Germline loops: CDR1 SQVTM, CDR2 ANQGSEA. Losses at the gene ends were 3 bases for V and 10 bases for J; bases not matched to a gene: 16. The CDR3 sequence is CSVDSVAGASWAEQFF. As DNA, the CDR3 is TGCAGCGTTGATTCGGTAGCGGGAGCTTCTTGGGCGGAGCAGTTCTTC.

V and J are TRBV18 and TRBJ1-2; 7 bases align to TRBD1. The length of the CDR3 is 14 residues. Germline assignment: CDR1 KGHSH and CDR2 LQKENI. J gave up 5 bases and V 6 bases, and 9 bases lay outside the gene matches. The chain's CDR3 is CASSRTGTDYGYTF. In nucleotides, the CDR3 is TGTGCCAGCTCCCGGACCGGGACAGATTATGGCTACACCTTC.

The chain couples TRBV5-1 to TRBJ2-7; the match to TRBD2 covers 8 bases. The length of the CDR3 is 15 residues. The germline V gene has CDR1 SGHRS and CDR2 YFSETQ. V lost 4 bases to trimming and J lost 0 bases; unmatched junction nucleotides: 6. The CDR3 bases are TGCGCCAGCAGCCGGGAGGGACTGTCCTCCTACGAGCAGTACTTC. Translated: CASSREGLSSYEQYF.

This CDR3 reads CASSATGREQYF. Here the CDR3 DNA reads TGTGCCAGCAGCGCGACAGGGCGCGAGCAGTACTTC. The rearrangement joins TRBV14 to TRBJ2-7; 7 bases are shared with TRBD1. The CDR3 is 12 amino acids. Germline V gene lookup returns CDR1 SGHDN and CDR2 FVKESK. J lost 6 bases, V lost 5 bases, and 4 bases had no gene match.

As concerns this clone: The same CDR3 arises from other DNA sequences in this sample as well. The chain joins TRBV18 to TRBJ1-6, with 8 bases aligning to TRBD1. V dropped 3 bases and J dropped 8; count of bases not matched to a gene: 0. Germline V gene sequence: CDR1 KGHSH, CDR2 LQKENI. The CDR3 totals 13 residues. Here the CDR3 DNA reads TGTGCCAGCTCACCGGACAGGGATTCACCCCTCCACTTT. Translating it yields CASSPDRDSPLHF.

The gene calls are TRBV6-1 and TRBJ2-7; D is perhaps TRBD2 (5 bases). The CDR3 covers 15 residues. Germline CDR1 reads MNHNS; CDR2 reads SASEGT. V shed 0 bases and J shed 0 bases, with 9 bases lying between them. CDR3 sequence (DNA): TGTGCCAGCAGTGAAGCGGTGGGGAGCTCCTACGAGCAGTACTTC. It encodes CASSEAVGSSYEQYF.

V usage is TRBV18 and J usage is TRBJ2-7; TRBD2 is a possible D gene (5 bases). CDR3 length: 14 residues. V lost 3 bases, J lost 4 bases, and 13 bases lay in between. Germline V gene lookup returns CDR1 KGHSH and CDR2 LQKENI. CDR3 in amino acids: CASSPSGLLYEQYF. The DNA of the CDR3 is TGTGCCAGCTCACCCAGCGGACTCCTTTACGAGCAGTACTTC.

The chain is built from TRBV2 and TRBJ2-7; 12 nucleotides align to TRBD2. Germline CDR1 reads SNHLY; CDR2 reads FYNNEI. The CDR3 spans 16 residues. V dropped 6 bases and J dropped 3; count of bases not matched to a gene: 9. This chain's CDR3 is CASSKSLAGGGYEQYF. In DNA, the CDR3 is TGTGCCAGCAGCAAAAGTCTAGCGGGAGGGGGCTACGAGCAGTACTTC.